Shown below are 10 T cell receptor beta chains from a single sample sequenced in a study of T cells in women clearing cervical HPV infection. Libraries were prepared by immunoSEQ multiplex PCR; TCRdb keeps only in-frame clonotypes and omits some of them. The data show about 24,000 clones, and the top ten clones hold about 5%. The source material was blood buffy coat. These receptors all stem from a woman between 18 and 69 years old with a cervical HPV16 infection that either progressed to CIN3+ or cleared (not recorded which).

In the case of this clone: The read halts 3 residues ahead of the CDR3 end, with the missing end drawn from the germline J gene. The chain carries TRBV6-2 or TRBV6-3 and TRBJ1-6, with D possibly TRBD1 on 6 matching bases. Germline V gives CDR1 MNHEY, CDR2 SVGEGT. CDR3 size: 14 residues. V was shortened by 0 bases and J by 10 bases, with 10 bases between the two germline ends. CDR3 in amino acids: CASSYSTGASPLHF. CDR3 DNA (partial): TGTGCCAGCAGTTACTCGACAGGCGCGTCACCC.

About this clone itself: The read ends 3 residues before the CDR3 terminus; that terminus is restored from the germline J gene. The chain carries TRBV19 and TRBJ2-2; 7 nucleotides match TRBD1. There are 14 residues in the CDR3. Germline CDR1 is LNHDA and CDR2 is SQIVND (reference sequence). This chain's CDR3 is CASSQTGFNEKLFF. The DNA read from the CDR3 is TGTGCCAGTAGTCAGACAGGGTTTAATGAAAAG.

Notes on this clone: One end of the junction varies from germline; a read error may be responsible. The read halts 3 residues ahead of the CDR3 end, with the missing end drawn from the germline J gene. The chain joins TRBV23-1 to TRBJ2-5; D perhaps matches TRBD1 (6 bases). TRBV23-1 is filed as an ORF, its function uncertain. This CDR3 has 16 amino acids. This CDR3 reads CASSQFRGRHHETQYF. Partial CDR3 DNA: TGCGCCAGCAGTCAATTCAGGGGACGGCACCACGAGACC.

On this clone itself: The read gets to within 3 residues of the CDR3 end, and the germline J gene fills in the rest. This rearrangement joins TRBV19 to TRBJ2-1, with D unresolved. CDR3 length: 14 residues. Trimming took off 6 bases at V and 0 bases at J, with 9 bases between the two ends. CDR1 is LNHDA and CDR2 is SQIVND in the germline V gene (reference sequence). The CDR3: CASSHHSSYNEQFF. The CDR3 bases that were read are TGTGCCAGTAGCCACCATAGCTCCTACAATGAG. Supplemented by reference TRBV19 and TRBJ2-1, the full variable domain reads DGGITQSPKYLFRKEGQNVTLSCEQNLNHDAMYWYRQDPGQGLRLIYYSQIVNDFQKGDIAEGYSVSREKKESFPLTVTSAQKNPTAFYLCASSHHSSYNEQFFGPGTRLTVL.

Of note for this clone: The read comes to an end 3 residues before the CDR3 does, leaving the germline J gene to fill in the end. V usage is TRBV7-9 and J usage is TRBJ1-1; D perhaps matches TRBD1 (6 bases). This CDR3 comprises 14 residues. Germline V CDR1 and CDR2: SEHNR, FQNEAQ (reference sequence). The CDR3 loop reads CASSLWAGVDEAFF. Partial CDR3 DNA: TGTGCCAGCAGCTTATGGGCAGGGGTAGATGAG.

Remarks on this clone: From the germline J gene comes the end of the CDR3, since the read stops 3 residues before it. The rearrangement links TRBV19 to TRBJ1-3; D is unresolved. This CDR3 has 17 residues. With 8 bases removed from V and 3 bases from J, the gap between germline ends came to 23 bases. The germline gives CDR1 LNHDA, CDR2 SQIVND (reference sequence). The chain's CDR3 is CASRDETFSSLGNTIYF. The covered CDR3 bases are TGTGCCAGTCGAGATGAGACATTCTCTTCCCTTGGAAACACC.

In the case of this clone: The observed sequence ends 3 residues before the CDR3 terminus, with the missing tail filled in from the germline J gene. V usage is TRBV20-1 and J usage is TRBJ1-3; 8 bases line up with TRBD1. V lost 6 bases and J lost 4; bases outside the gene matches: 8. The CDR3 length is 14 residues. Germline CDR1 reads DFQATT; CDR2 reads SNEGSKA (reference sequence). The CDR3 bases that were read are TGCAGTGCGGGACGGACAGGGTTCGGAAACACC. This gives the protein CSAGRTGFGNT. The entire CDR3 protein reads CSAGRTGFGNTIYF.

Notes on this clone: The read ends 3 residues shy of where the CDR3 ends; the end is completed using the germline J gene. The chain carries TRBV28 and TRBJ2-2; TRBD1 agrees at 7 bases. The junction had 10 bases not matched to a gene; V was cut back by 5 bases and J by 4 bases. The germline V gene has CDR1 MDHEN and CDR2 SYDVKM. This CDR3 is built from 16 residues. The CDR3 loop reads CASSKPTGSRTGELFF. The covered CDR3 bases are TGTGCCAGCAGTAAACCGACAGGGTCTCGCACCGGGGAG.

On this clone: The read terminates 3 residues before the CDR3 end, so the remaining end is supplied by the germline J gene. The chain uses TRBV19 and TRBJ1-5; no clear D gene. V lost 8 bases and J lost 7, with 18 bases in between. CDR1 and CDR2 (germline): LNHDA, SQIVND (reference sequence). CDR3 length equals 14 residues. Partial CDR3 DNA: TGTGCCAGTGGCATCCCCGGGTTTATCCAGCCC. Protein sequence: CASGIPGFIQP. The full CDR3 protein is CASGIPGFIQPQHF. Full variable domain (outside the CDR3, taken from reference TRBV19 and TRBJ1-5): DGGITQSPKYLFRKEGQNVTLSCEQNLNHDAMYWYRQDPGQGLRLIYYSQIVNDFQKGDIAEGYSVSREKKESFPLTVTSAQKNPTAFYLCASGIPGFIQPQHFGDGTRLSIL.

As regards this clone: The read ends 3 residues before the CDR3 terminus; that terminus is restored from the germline J gene. The chain links TRBV19 to TRBJ1-6; weak D call: TRBD1 (5 bases). Germline-derived CDR1 and CDR2 are LNHDA and SQIVND (reference sequence). The CDR3 has 12 residues. Trimming cost V 8 bases and J 7 bases, with 9 bases left between them. CDR3 in amino acids: CASCQGNSPLHF. CDR3 bases read: TGTGCCAGTTGTCAGGGAAATTCACCC.